This T cell receptor beta chain was sequenced in a study of T cells in Graves' hyperthyroidism and ophthalmopathy. On the study more broadly: Peripheral blood sampling occurred at initial diagnosis, before any treatment.

Hyperthyroidism, newly diagnosed and lasting under 2 months, affected patients aged 18 to 65. The investigators amplified TCR beta CDR3 regions from RNA transcripts. The primer set for the first-round RT-PCR of the TCR CDR3 was HTBI. From the multiplex PCR reads, TCRdb called clonotypes with MiXCR, one entry per CDR3 protein. Of a few hundred thousand distinct CDR3 sequences in the sample, less than 25% were seen once. V shed 7 bases and J shed 6 bases, with 12 bases lying between them. This CDR3 is built from 12 residues. CDR1 is LNHDA and CDR2 is SQIVND in the germline V gene (reference sequence). Study-level points and caveats: Ophthalmopathy, which appeared later, was predicted by the model a median 6.5 months before onset. Within blood appeared most thyroid clonotypes that had expanded above 0.001.

This clonotype was counted many times. Its antigen remains unknown. The J gene is TRBJ1-1, the V gene TRBV19; D gene uncertain. This receptor was obtained from a man younger than 30 with Graves' hyperthyroidism. Sequencing used blood. The CDR3 here is CASTRPLSEAFF. In DNA, the CDR3 is TGTGCCAGTACCAGACCTCTCTCTGAAGCTTTCTTT.